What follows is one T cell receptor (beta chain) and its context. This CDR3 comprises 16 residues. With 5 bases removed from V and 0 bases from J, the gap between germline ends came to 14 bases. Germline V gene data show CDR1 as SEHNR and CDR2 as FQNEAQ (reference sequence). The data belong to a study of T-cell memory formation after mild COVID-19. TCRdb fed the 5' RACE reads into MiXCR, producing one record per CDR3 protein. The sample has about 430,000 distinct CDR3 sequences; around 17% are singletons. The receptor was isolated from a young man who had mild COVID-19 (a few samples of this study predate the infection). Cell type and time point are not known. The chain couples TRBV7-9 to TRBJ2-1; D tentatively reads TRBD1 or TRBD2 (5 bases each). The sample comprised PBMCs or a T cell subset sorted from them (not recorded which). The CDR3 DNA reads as TGTGCCAGCAGCCCCTTGGGGGTGAGCTCCTACAATGAGCAGTTCTTC. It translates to CASSPLGVSSYNEQFF.